This record covers a single T cell receptor (beta chain). This PCR relied on a set of 60 Vbeta primers and 13 Jbeta primers. Clones were read by immunoSEQ multiplex PCR, and TCRdb kept only the in-frame ones, dropping some. Among some 190,000 clones listed, roughly 86% were seen once. This specimen comes from a study of cytomegalovirus exposure and HLA in healthy donors. Material for sequencing was PBMCs. The clonotype comes from a woman between 18 and 29 years old in good health and CMV-seronegative.

The CDR3 DNA reads as TGTGCCAGCAGCTTAGGGGGGGCTAGCGGGACATACGAGCAGTACTTC. It encodes CASSLGGASGTYEQYF. V gene TRBV7-6 combines with J gene TRBJ2-7; TRBD2 agrees at 9 bases. Germline V gene data show CDR1 as SGHVS and CDR2 as FNYEAQ. V was clipped by 1 base and J by 4 bases; unmatched bases: 8. There are 16 residues in the CDR3.